A selection of T cell receptor beta chains follows, all from one sample in a study of cytomegalovirus exposure and HLA in healthy donors. Repertoires were generated with immunoSEQ multiplex PCR, while TCRdb's copy carries only in-frame clones and drops some. The table lists around 170,000 clones, 75% to 90% of them singletons. The sequencing input was PBMCs. These receptors were collected from a woman aged 50 to 60 in good health and CMV-seropositive. Both conserved end residues are part of each CDR3. Each record gives: J gene, D gene, clone size, V gene, CDR3 DNA, CDR3 protein. The D gene is left open where the match is weak. Only some rows state a clone size, as once, few, many or a class for expanded clones.

>TRBJ1-4|TRBD1|few|TRBV5-8
TGTGCCAGCAGCTTCGGGACAGGGAATGAAAAACTGTTTTTT
CASSFGTGNEKLFF
>TRBJ2-7|TRBD1|-|TRBV13
TGTGCCAGCAGCTTTGCCGGTAGGACAGGGGACGAGCAGTACTTC
CASSFAGRTGDEQYF
>TRBJ2-5|TRBD2|-|TRBV5-1
TGCGCCAGCTCTATAACTAGCGGGGGTTCAGAGACCCAGTACTTC
CASSITSGGSETQYF
>TRBJ2-1|-|-|TRBV28
TGTGCCAGCAGTCTGCCCCAGGCGCTATACAATGAGCAGTTCTTC
CASSLPQALYNEQFF
>TRBJ2-1|TRBD2|-|TRBV7-9
TGTGCCAGCAGCTTCCCCGCGGGGGGGCCTAACAATGAGCAGTTCTTC
CASSFPAGGPNNEQFF
>TRBJ1-1|-|-|TRBV19
TGTGCCAGTAGTATGGGGAGGGGCACTGAAGCTTTCTTT
CASSMGRGTEAFF
>TRBJ2-7|TRBD2|-|TRBV18
TGTGCCAGCTCACCATCAGTAGCGGGGGGTTGGATGTACGAGCAGTACTTC
CASSPSVAGGWMYEQYF
>TRBJ1-6|-|-|TRBV6-4
TGTGCCAGCAGCACACAGGCTAATTCACCCCTCCACTTT
CASSTQANSPLHF
>TRBJ1-4|TRBD1|-|TRBV5-8
TGTGCCAGCAGCTTGGGGACAGGGAATGTGGCCGGTGAAAAACTGTTTTTT
CASSLGTGNVAGEKLFF
>TRBJ2-2|TRBD1|-|TRBV28
TGTGCCAGAACGACAGGGCAGAACACCGGGGAGCTGTTTTTT
CARTTGQNTGELFF
>TRBJ1-1|-|-|TRBV30
TGTGCCTGGAGTTTTCGGACTGAAGCTTTCTTT
CAWSFRTEAFF
>TRBJ2-2|-|-|TRBV7-9
TGTGCCAGCAGGCCGGGGTTCAGGGAGCTGTTTTTT
CASRPGFRELFF
>TRBJ2-5|-|-|TRBV7-9
TGTGCCAGCAGCTTAAGCCGAGGAGGGGAAGAGACCCAGTACTTC
CASSLSRGGEETQYF
>TRBJ2-5|TRBD2|-|TRBV30
TGTGCCTACACCCCCAAGCGGGGGAACACGCGAGAGACCCAGTACTTC
CAYTPKRGNTRETQYF
>TRBJ1-1|-|-|TRBV20-1
TGCAGTGCAACCATGGAGACTGAAGCTTTCTTT
CSATMETEAFF
>TRBJ1-5|-|-|TRBV5-1
TGCGCCAGCAGCTTGGACGGCAGGGGATATCAGCCCCAGCATTTT
CASSLDGRGYQPQHF
>TRBJ1-3|-|once|TRBV9
TGTGCCAGCAGCGCGGGGGGATTTGGAAACACCATATATTTT
CASSAGGFGNTIYF
>TRBJ2-7|TRBD1|-|TRBV5-1
TGCGCCAGCAGCCAAGGACAGGATATCGACGAGCAGTACTTC
CASSQGQDIDEQYF
>TRBJ2-7|TRBD1|-|TRBV27
TGTGCCAGCGCTGGGGACAGGGAGTACGAGCAGTACTTC
CASAGDREYEQYF
>TRBJ2-1|-|-|TRBV7-2
TGTGCCAGCAGCCCCCGTTGGCTTAACAACAATGAGCAGTTCTTC
CASSPRWLNNNEQFF
>TRBJ1-5|-|-|TRBV30
TGTGCCTGGAGTCCTGGACAGCCCAATCAGCCCCACCATTTT
CAWSPGQPNQPHHF
>TRBJ2-5|TRBD1|-|TRBV2
TGTGCCACTGAACAGGGGCAAGAGACCCAGTACTTC
CATEQGQETQYF
>TRBJ2-7|-|-|TRBV11-1
TGTGCCAGCAGTGAAGTCGGGACTCGACCCTACGAGCAGTACTTC
CASSEVGTRPYEQYF
>TRBJ2-7|-|-|TRBV11-1
TGTGCCAGCAGCATCGGCCCGGGATACGAGCAGTACTTC
CASSIGPGYEQYF
>TRBJ2-3|-|-|TRBV2
TGTGCCAGCAGTTCCGACTTCGGAGGGGGCACAGATACGCAGTATTTT
CASSSDFGGGTDTQYF
>TRBJ2-7|-|-|TRBV5-5
TGTGCCAGCAGCCCGTCGACACAGATTATTTACGAGCAGTACTTC
CASSPSTQIIYEQYF
>TRBJ2-1|-|-|TRBV18
TGTGCCAGCTCCCAAAACGCGCAGGGATCCTACAATGAGCAGTTCTTC
CASSQNAQGSYNEQFF
>TRBJ1-2|-|-|TRBV21-1
TGTGCCAGCAGCAAATGGGACTTATTACTGCTCTATGGCTACACCTTC
CASSKWDLLLLYGYTF
>TRBJ1-4|-|-|TRBV19
TGTGCCAGTAGTGCCGGGGGAAGAAATGAAAAACTGTTTTTT
CASSAGGRNEKLFF
>TRBJ1-5|TRBD1|-|TRBV7-3
TGTGCCAGCAGCTCCTGGACAGGTTATAGCAATCAGCCCCAGCATTTT
CASSSWTGYSNQPQHF
>TRBJ2-2|TRBD2|-|TRBV7-8
TGTGCCAGCAGCGCCCTAGCGGGGGGTGCTGGGGAGCTGTTTTTT
CASSALAGGAGELFF
>TRBJ1-2|TRBD1|few|TRBV9
TGTGCCAGCAGCGCTGGCACGACAGGGTGGGAGGATGGCTACACCTTC
CASSAGTTGWEDGYTF
>TRBJ2-5|TRBD2|once|TRBV5-5
TGTGCCAGCAGCCCCGCCTCCTGGACTAGCGGAGAGACCCAGTACTTC
CASSPASWTSGETQYF
>TRBJ1-4|TRBD1|-|TRBV19
TGTGCCAGTAGTATTTACGGACAGGGGTTGTCTAATGAAAAACTGTTTTTT
CASSIYGQGLSNEKLFF
>TRBJ1-6|-|-|TRBV6-5
TGTGCCAGCAGTTCCTCAGGGGCTAATAATTCACCCCTCCACTTT
CASSSSGANNSPLHF
>TRBJ1-4|-|few|TRBV4-2
TGTGCCAGCAGCCGGTTGGGGGGAGAAAAACTGTTTTTT
CASSRLGGEKLFF
>TRBJ1-3|-|-|TRBV6-1
TGTGCCAGCAGCTACGAGAGGAACGAAAACACCATATATTTT
CASSYERNENTIYF
>TRBJ2-7|-|few|TRBV18
TGTGCCAGCTCACCACCAGGGGGCTACGAGCAGTACTTC
CASSPPGGYEQYF
>TRBJ1-2|-|few|TRBV7-9
TGTGCCAGCAGCTTATCGTCAGGAAACTATGGCTACACCTTC
CASSLSSGNYGYTF
>TRBJ1-1|-|-|TRBV6-1
TGTGCCAGCAAAAACCTACAGGGCGGGTTTGAAGCTTTCTTT
CASKNLQGGFEAFF
>TRBJ2-3|-|-|TRBV25-1
TGTGCCAGCAGTGCCGCAGGCACAGATACGCAGTATTTT
CASSAAGTDTQYF
>TRBJ2-1|-|few|TRBV7-8
TGTGCCAGCAGCTTAGGGCGCCTCACTAGAAGACCAATTTACAATGAGCAGTTCTTC
CASSLGRLTRRPIYNEQFF
>TRBJ1-2|-|-|TRBV7-8
TGTGCCAGCAGCAACTCCGCGGGACTCGAGGACTATGGCTACACCTTC
CASSNSAGLEDYGYTF
>TRBJ2-2|TRBD1|-|TRBV9
TGTGCCAGCAGCGTAGGGACAGGGAACACCGGGGAGCTGTTTTTT
CASSVGTGNTGELFF
>TRBJ2-1|TRBD1|-|TRBV7-3
TGTGCCAGCAGCCTCGGGACAGGGTCCTACAATGAGCAGTTCTTC
CASSLGTGSYNEQFF
>TRBJ1-3|TRBD1|-|TRBV7-2
TGTGCCAGCAGCAGAGGGACAGGCGCCGGAAACACCATATATTTT
CASSRGTGAGNTIYF